A selection of T cell receptor beta chains follows, all from one sample in a study of blood T cell repertoires in COVID-19. Assay: immunoSEQ multiplex PCR; the TCRdb copy retains only in-frame clones and omits some. The table lists around 170,000 clones, about 80% of them singletons. Material for sequencing was PBMCs or T cells enriched from blood (not recorded which). The source of these receptors is a man aged 50 to 59 who had recovered from COVID-19. Both conserved end residues are trimmed from each CDR3. The size of a clone is reported for some rows only, either as once, few or many, or as a class for expanded clones.

TRBV7-9,TRBJ1-4,11,NA,ASGGQGGEKLF
TRBV12-3/TRBV12-4,TRBJ1-3,11,once,ASRPGGSNTIY
TRBV6-5,TRBJ1-2,12,NA,ASSLEGSGYGYT
TRBV5-4,TRBJ1-2,12,NA,ASSSLGQFYGYT
TRBV6-6,TRBJ2-1,9,NA,ASSSLNEQF
TRBV5-1,TRBJ1-1,10,few,ASSQVNTEAF
TRBV27,TRBJ1-1,13,NA,ASSLFTVRGTEAF
TRBV4-1,TRBJ2-7,13,NA,ASSQQYEVSYEQY
TRBV2,TRBJ2-4,16,NA,ASSATGTGAIAKNIQY
TRBV7-9,TRBJ2-1,12,NA,ASSFTGARNEQF
TRBV5-6,TRBJ1-4,12,NA,ASSFRDRNEKLF
TRBV5-4,TRBJ1-1,13,NA,ASSLVGQLNTEAF
TRBV5-4,TRBJ2-2,12,many,ASSLDSNTGELF
TRBV27,TRBJ2-1,12,NA,ASSLSDRVNEQF
TRBV7-2,TRBJ1-2,12,NA,AGQKRLGGGGYT
TRBV6-5,TRBJ2-1,11,NA,ASSWAVTNEQF
TRBV11-3,TRBJ2-1,14,NA,ASSLDSGMSYNEQF
TRBV2,TRBJ2-1,13,NA,ASSEGVTPADEQF
TRBV5-8,TRBJ2-6,12,NA,ASSARSGANVLT
TRBV5-4,TRBJ1-1,13,NA,ASSLASQGNTEAF
TRBV28,TRBJ1-1,12,NA,ASRTPGGNTEAF
TRBV4-1,TRBJ2-1,15,NA,ASSQEWGGPGVNEQF
TRBV7-8,TRBJ2-7,13,NA,ASSLEGGGLYEQY
TRBV18,TRBJ1-2,10,once,ASSSIGTLVT
TRBV19,TRBJ1-5,11,once,ASSPGHYQPQH
TRBV7-2,TRBJ1-4,14,NA,ASSLTTGGTNEKLF
TRBV3-1/TRBV3-2,TRBJ2-7,19,NA,ASSPYFAGTSGGASLGEQY
TRBV6-5,TRBJ1-2,11,NA,ASSYGGAYGYT
TRBV2,TRBJ1-1,10,NA,ASSSLSTEAF
TRBV11-2,TRBJ1-5,13,NA,ASSLDTGGNQPQH
TRBV2,TRBJ2-3,13,NA,ASASLAGGTDTQY
TRBV6-2/TRBV6-3,TRBJ2-7,12,NA,ASSRAGVNYEQY
TRBV20-1,TRBJ1-2,9,once,SARGGDGYT
TRBV5-6,TRBJ1-5,11,NA,ASSSGHNQPQH
TRBV27,TRBJ2-3,13,NA,ASSWTGASTDTQY
TRBV18,TRBJ1-2,11,NA,ASSPEDDYGYT
TRBV19,TRBJ1-5,12,many,ARCGGASNQPQH
TRBV3-1/TRBV3-2,TRBJ1-2,11,NA,ASRQGPAYGYT
TRBV11-1,TRBJ1-4,12,NA,ASSLDRSNEKLF
TRBV11-2,TRBJ2-1,14,few,ASSLSPSGGSNEQF
TRBV3-1/TRBV3-2,TRBJ2-5,13,NA,ASSHQLAGRETQY
TRBV19,TRBJ1-4,11,once,ASSIIASEKLF
TRBV7-8,TRBJ1-6,13,NA,ASSAGTGVGSPLH
TRBV6-5,TRBJ2-2,11,NA,ASRRGSMGELF
TRBV10-2,TRBJ2-3,13,many,ASSERGVLTDTQY
TRBV5-5,TRBJ1-1,13,NA,ASSVKTGEVSEAF
TRBV6-2/TRBV6-3,TRBJ2-3,15,NA,ASSCLRCGDGTDTQY
TRBV11-3,TRBJ1-1,11,NA,ASSARRGSEAF
TRBV5-1,TRBJ2-2,13,NA,ASSLIPGLAGELF
TRBV18,TRBJ2-5,10,NA,ASSPGAETQY
TRBV4-1,TRBJ2-7,13,once,ASSLTGTVSYEQY
TRBV19,TRBJ1-1,11,once,ASLQVPNTEAF
TRBV11-2,TRBJ1-1,13,NA,ASSSQTNRDTEAF
TRBV19,TRBJ1-2,13,NA,ASTGGPGGRRGYT
TRBV5-1,TRBJ2-5,11,NA,ASSRGVEETQY
TRBV7-9,TRBJ1-1,12,NA,ASSHGQANTEAF